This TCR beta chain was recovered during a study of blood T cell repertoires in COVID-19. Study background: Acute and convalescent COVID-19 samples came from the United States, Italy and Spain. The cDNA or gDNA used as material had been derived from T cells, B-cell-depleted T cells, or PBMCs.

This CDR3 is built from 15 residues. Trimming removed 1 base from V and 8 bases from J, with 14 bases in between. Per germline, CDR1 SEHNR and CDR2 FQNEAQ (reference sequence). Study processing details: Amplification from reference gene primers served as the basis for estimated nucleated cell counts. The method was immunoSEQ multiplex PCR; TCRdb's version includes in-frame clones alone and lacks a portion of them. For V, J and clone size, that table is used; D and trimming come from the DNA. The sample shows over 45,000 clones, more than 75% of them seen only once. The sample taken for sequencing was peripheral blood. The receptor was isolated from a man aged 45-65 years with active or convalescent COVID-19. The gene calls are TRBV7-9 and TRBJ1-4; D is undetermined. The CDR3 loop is CASSLGVREEEKLFF. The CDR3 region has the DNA TGTGCCAGCAGCTTAGGAGTAAGGGAGGAGGAAAAACTGTTTTTT.